What follows is one T cell receptor beta chain and its context. The entry originates in a study of beta chain features in type 1 diabetes. The CDR3 spans 13 residues. Unmatched junction bases numbered 4, after V lost 4 bases and J lost 7 bases. Germline-derived CDR1 and CDR2 are SQVTM and ANQGSEA. As every portion of the isolated RNA was reverse transcribed, the sequencing read expressed TCRB transcripts. TCRdb keeps only in-frame clones here, not all; method: immunoSEQ multiplex PCR. The sample contains about 470,000 clones, approximately 28% of which appear only once. The sample taken for sequencing was naive CD4+ T cells from blood. The J gene is TRBJ1-5, the V gene TRBV29-1; TRBD1 aligns across 10 bases. This receptor was identified in a man younger than 35 in good health. Here the CDR3 reads CSVAGTGDQPQHF. The CDR3 DNA is TGCAGCGTTGCCGGGACAGGGGACCAGCCCCAGCATTTT.